Below are 15 T cell receptor beta chains sequenced from a single sample in a study of T cells in localized non-small cell lung cancer. Only in-frame clones appear in the TCRdb table, and some are missing; sequencing was by immunoSEQ multiplex PCR. This table has about 39,000 clones, around 79% appearing once. The starting material was PBMCs, obtained before any cancer treatment. These receptors came from a woman aged 35 to 70 with stage II squamous cell lung carcinoma.

Worth noting for this clone: At one boundary the junction diverges from the germline segment, which might be a read error. This chain connects TRBV5-4 to TRBJ2-5, with 7 bases lining up with TRBD1. This CDR3 has 13 residues. Germline CDR1 reads SGHNT; CDR2 reads YYREEE (reference sequence). The CDR3 loop is CASSLLGTVVSDF. The CDR3 DNA follows: TGTGCCAGCAGCTTGTTAGGGACAGTTGTTTCGGACTTC.

This clone has a handful of counts. This chain links TRBV2 with TRBJ2-3; 7 bases fit TRBD1. Germline V gene data show CDR1 as SNHLY and CDR2 as FYNNEI. With V trimmed by 11 bases and J by 3 bases, 5 bases remained unmatched. The CDR3 totals 12 residues. In DNA, the CDR3 is TGTGCCTTGGGACAGAGGACAGATACGCAGTATTTT. It encodes CALGQRTDTQYF.

The chain couples TRBV7-8 to TRBJ1-3; no firm D call. Germline lookup yields CDR1 SGHVS and CDR2 FQNEAQ. The CDR3 is 13 residues long. The germline V and J ends were trimmed by 0 bases and 7 bases, with 7 bases remaining between them. The CDR3: CASSLAPPNTIYF. Written as DNA, the CDR3 is TGTGCCAGCAGCTTAGCCCCTCCGAACACCATATATTTT.

This clone has more than one count but fewer than ten. Written as DNA, the CDR3 is TGTGCCAGCAGCTTGGCCGGACAGTCCTTATCGGGGCAGCCCCAGCATTTT. It specifies CASSLAGQSLSGQPQHF. The gene calls are TRBV5-6 and TRBJ1-5; tentative D call: TRBD1 (6 bases). Germline CDR1 SGHDT, CDR2 YYEEEE. CDR3 size: 17 residues. The germline V and J ends were trimmed by 0 bases and 7 bases, with 20 bases remaining between them.

The chain recombines TRBV5-1 with TRBJ1-4; D is perhaps TRBD1 (6 bases). Germline-derived CDR1 and CDR2 are SGHRS and YFSETQ. Trimming cost V 5 bases and J 8 bases, with 7 bases left between them. CDR3 size: 11 residues. CDR3 residues: CASRGGEKLFF. In nucleotides, the CDR3 is TGCGCCAGCAGAGGGGGAGAAAAACTGTTTTTT. Full variable domain (outside the CDR3, taken from reference TRBV5-1 and TRBJ1-4): KAGVTQTPRYLIKTRGQQVTLSCSPISGHRSVSWYQQTPGQGLQFLFEYFSETQRNKGNFPGRFSGRQFSNSRSEMNVSTLELGDSALYLCASRGGEKLFFGSGTQLSVL.

The V call is TRBV15, the J call TRBJ2-7; the D is unclear. Germline CDR1 reads LNHNV; CDR2 reads YYDKDF (reference sequence). The CDR3 sequence is 13 residues long. Trimming removed 3 bases from V and 3 bases from J, with 9 bases in between. As DNA, the CDR3 is TGTGCCACCAGCAGTGTCCCGGGCTACGAGCAGTACGTC. It codes for CATSSVPGYEQYV.

The chain carries TRBV28 and TRBJ2-1; no definite D call. The CDR3 is 12 residues long. The ends were cut back, 3 bases at V and 8 bases at J, with 8 bases in the middle. The germline CDR1 and CDR2 sequences are MDHEN and SYDVKM. This CDR3 reads CASSFNTDEQFF. The CDR3, as DNA: TGTGCCAGCAGTTTTAACACCGATGAGCAGTTCTTC.

Notes on this clone: One junction end disagrees with the germline gene, perhaps due to a read error. V and J are TRBV6-5 and TRBJ2-5, with 7 bases fitting TRBD1. Germline CDR1 is MNHEY and CDR2 is SVGAGI. This CDR3 comprises 14 residues. CDR3 region: CAISESGGGKTQYF. CDR3 nucleotides: TGTGCCATCAGTGAGTCAGGGGGTGGAAAGACCCAGTACTTC.

V usage is TRBV28 and J usage is TRBJ1-1; D may be TRBD1 (5 bases). The CDR3 has 15 residues. Germline-derived CDR1 and CDR2 are MDHEN and SYDVKM. The V end was cut by 4 bases, the J end by 0 bases, with 12 bases between. The CDR3 nucleotides are TGTGCCAGCAGTTCCCCGGGACTCTTGAACACTGAAGCTTTCTTT. The encoded protein is CASSSPGLLNTEAFF.

The V gene is TRBV29-1, the J gene TRBJ1-2; 8 positions agree with TRBD1. With V trimmed by 3 bases and J by 8 bases, 14 bases remained unmatched. The V gene's germline CDR1 is SQVTM and CDR2 ANQGSEA. This CDR3 comprises 15 residues. The CDR3 reads CSVEGASAGDRGYTF. As DNA, the CDR3 is TGCAGCGTTGAGGGGGCCTCCGCCGGGGACAGGGGCTACACCTTC.

This clone was recorded once. V is TRBV6-5 and J is TRBJ2-7; perhaps TRBD1 as D (6 bases). The CDR3 has 12 residues. V lost 6 bases and J lost 4, with 10 bases in between. Looked up from germline, CDR1 is MNHEY and CDR2 is SVGAGI. CDR3 nucleotide sequence: TGTGCCAGCAGCCTCAGGGGATACGAGCAGTACGTC. Amino acids: CASSLRGYEQYV.

The rearrangement uses TRBV28 and TRBJ2-2, with D hard to call. The germline CDR1 and CDR2 sequences are MDHEN and SYDVKM. The CDR3 contains 13 residues. V dropped 6 bases and J dropped 5 bases, with 10 bases sitting between them. The CDR3 region is CASSLARTGELFF. The CDR3 region has the DNA TGTGCCAGCAGCCTCGCCCGGACCGGGGAGCTGTTTTTT.

This chain joins TRBV29-1 and TRBJ2-4, with TRBD1 identical over 9 bases. The CDR3 runs 12 residues. Germline assignment: CDR1 SQVTM and CDR2 ANQGSEA. V was pared by 5 bases and J by 6 bases, with 2 bases of the junction left unmatched. CDR3 sequence: CSVSTGGNIQYF. CDR3 nucleotides: TGCAGCGTTTCGACAGGGGGAAACATTCAGTACTTC.

The rearrangement joins TRBV19 to TRBJ2-1; D ambiguous. The CDR3 loop spans 13 amino acids. Germline V gives CDR1 LNHDA, CDR2 SQIVND (reference sequence). V was cut by 3 bases and J by 3 bases, with 6 bases left in between. Here the CDR3 DNA reads TGTGCCAGTAGTATGGGTAGCTACAATGAGCAGTTCTTC. This translates into CASSMGSYNEQFF.

The V and J genes are TRBV6-4 and TRBJ2-2; maybe TRBD1 (6 bases). Looked up from germline, CDR1 is MRHNA and CDR2 is SNTAGT. V lost 2 bases and J 3 bases, leaving 13 bases between the germline ends. There are 16 residues in the CDR3. The CDR3: CASSDATGDYTGELFF. DNA of the CDR3: TGTGCCAGCAGTGACGCGACAGGAGATTACACCGGGGAGCTGTTTTTT.